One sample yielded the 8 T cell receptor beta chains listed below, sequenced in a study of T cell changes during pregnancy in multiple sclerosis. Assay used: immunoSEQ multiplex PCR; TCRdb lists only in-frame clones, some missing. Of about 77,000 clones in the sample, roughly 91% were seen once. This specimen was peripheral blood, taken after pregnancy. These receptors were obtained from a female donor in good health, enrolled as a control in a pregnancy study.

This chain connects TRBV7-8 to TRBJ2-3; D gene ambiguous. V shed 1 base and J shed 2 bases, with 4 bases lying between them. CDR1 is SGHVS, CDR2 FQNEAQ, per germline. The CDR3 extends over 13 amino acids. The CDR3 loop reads CASSLGPTDTQYF. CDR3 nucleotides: TGTGCCAGCAGCTTAGGGCCCACAGATACGCAGTATTTT.

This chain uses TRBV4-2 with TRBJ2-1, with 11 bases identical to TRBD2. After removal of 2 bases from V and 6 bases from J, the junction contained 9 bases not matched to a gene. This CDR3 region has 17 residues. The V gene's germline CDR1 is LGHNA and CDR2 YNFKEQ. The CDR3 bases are TGTGCCAGCAGCCAACGTAGCGGGAGGGCCAGTTTCAATGAGCAGTTCTTC. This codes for CASSQRSGRASFNEQFF.

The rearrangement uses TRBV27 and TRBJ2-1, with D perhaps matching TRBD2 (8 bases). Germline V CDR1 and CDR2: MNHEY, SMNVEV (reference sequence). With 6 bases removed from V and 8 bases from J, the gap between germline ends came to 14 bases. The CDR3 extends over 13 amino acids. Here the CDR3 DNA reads TGTGCCAGCAGCCCGGGAGGGGGCGATGAGCAGTTCTTC. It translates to CASSPGGGDEQFF.

CDR3 nucleotides: TGTGCCAGCAGCGTGGGACTCCTCAGCACAGATACGCAGTATTTT. Translation gives CASSVGLLSTDTQYF. V and J are TRBV7-2 and TRBJ2-3; possibly TRBD2 for D (6 bases). The CDR3 loop spans 15 amino acids. With 5 bases removed from V and 0 bases from J, the gap between germline ends came to 12 bases. Germline loops: CDR1 SGHTA, CDR2 FQGNSA. The full variable domain, completed using reference TRBV7-2 and TRBJ2-3, is GAGVSQSPSNKVTEKGKDVELRCDPISGHTALYWYRQSLGQGLEFLIYFQGNSAPDKSGLPSDRFSAERTGGSVSTLTIQRTQQEDSAVYLCASSVGLLSTDTQYFGPGTRLTVL.

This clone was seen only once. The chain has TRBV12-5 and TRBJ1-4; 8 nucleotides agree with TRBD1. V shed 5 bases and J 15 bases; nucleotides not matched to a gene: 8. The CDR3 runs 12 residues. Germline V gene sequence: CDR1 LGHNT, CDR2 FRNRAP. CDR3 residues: CASGPETGVVFF. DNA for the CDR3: TGTGCTAGTGGTCCCGAGACAGGGGTCGTGTTTTTT.

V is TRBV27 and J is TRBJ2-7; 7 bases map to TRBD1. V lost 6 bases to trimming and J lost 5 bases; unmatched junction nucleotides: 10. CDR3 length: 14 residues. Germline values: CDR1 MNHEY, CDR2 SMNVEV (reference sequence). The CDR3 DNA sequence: TGTGCCAGCAGCCCCTCCACAGGGGTCAACGAGCAGTACTTC. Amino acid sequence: CASSPSTGVNEQYF.

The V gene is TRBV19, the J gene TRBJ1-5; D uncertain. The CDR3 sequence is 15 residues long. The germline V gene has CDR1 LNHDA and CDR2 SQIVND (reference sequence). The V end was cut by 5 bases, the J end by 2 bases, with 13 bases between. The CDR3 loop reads CASSYSGDGNQPQHF. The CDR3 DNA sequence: TGTGCCAGTAGTTACTCGGGAGACGGCAATCAGCCCCAGCATTTT.

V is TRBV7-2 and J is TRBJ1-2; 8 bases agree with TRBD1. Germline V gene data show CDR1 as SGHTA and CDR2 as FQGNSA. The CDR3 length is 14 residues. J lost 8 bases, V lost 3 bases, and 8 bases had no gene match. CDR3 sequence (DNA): TGTGCCAGCAGCTTCGTGCAGGGGGCTTTAGGCTACACCTTC. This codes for CASSFVQGALGYTF.